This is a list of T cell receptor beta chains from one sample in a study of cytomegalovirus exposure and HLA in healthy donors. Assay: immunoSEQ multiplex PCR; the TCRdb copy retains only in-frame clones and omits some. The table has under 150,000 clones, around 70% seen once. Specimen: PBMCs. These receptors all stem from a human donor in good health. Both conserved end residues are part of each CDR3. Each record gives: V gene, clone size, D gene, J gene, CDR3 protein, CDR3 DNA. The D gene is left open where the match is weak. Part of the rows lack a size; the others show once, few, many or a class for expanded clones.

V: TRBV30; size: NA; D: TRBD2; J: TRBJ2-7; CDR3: CAWSVPPLTSVSYEQYF; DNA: TGTGCCTGGAGTGTCCCCCCTCTGACTAGCGTATCCTACGAGCAGTACTTC
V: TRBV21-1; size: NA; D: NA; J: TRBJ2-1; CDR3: CASSKVRRRQGQYNEQFF; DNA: TGTGCCAGCAGCAAAGTCCGAAGGCGACAGGGACAATACAATGAGCAGTTCTTC
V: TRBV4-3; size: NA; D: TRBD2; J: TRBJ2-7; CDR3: CASSQDFASGRYEQYF; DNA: TGCGCCAGCAGCCAAGATTTCGCTAGCGGGAGATACGAGCAGTACTTC
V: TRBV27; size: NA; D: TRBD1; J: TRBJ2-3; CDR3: CASSSYRGKGVTDTQYF; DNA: TGTGCCAGCAGTTCCTACAGGGGGAAAGGAGTCACAGATACGCAGTATTTT
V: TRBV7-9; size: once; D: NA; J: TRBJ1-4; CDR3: CSSSLALEKLFF; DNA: TGTTCCAGCAGCTTAGCGCTAGAAAAACTGTTTTTT
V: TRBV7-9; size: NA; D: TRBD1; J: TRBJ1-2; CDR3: CASSLGQGSGYTF; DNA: TGTGCCAGCAGCTTGGGACAGGGCTCTGGCTACACCTTC
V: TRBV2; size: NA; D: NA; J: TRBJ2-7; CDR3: CATRGGRISSYEQYF; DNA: TGTGCCACCCGAGGGGGACGGATTAGCTCCTACGAGCAGTACTTC
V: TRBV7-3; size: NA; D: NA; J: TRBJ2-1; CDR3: CASSFTGRGTGAPYNEQFF; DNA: TGTGCCAGCAGCTTCACCGGGAGAGGTACAGGGGCCCCCTACAATGAGCAGTTCTTC
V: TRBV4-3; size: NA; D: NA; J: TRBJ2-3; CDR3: CASSQDGRQGTDTQYF; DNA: TGCGCCAGCAGCCAAGATGGGAGGCAGGGCACAGATACGCAGTATTTT
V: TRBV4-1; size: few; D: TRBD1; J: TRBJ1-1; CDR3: CASSQKDREGTEAFF; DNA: TGCGCCAGCAGCCAGAAGGACAGGGAAGGCACTGAAGCTTTCTTT
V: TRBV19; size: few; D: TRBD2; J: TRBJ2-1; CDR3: CASSIAAGGINEQFF; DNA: TGTGCCAGTAGTATAGCAGCGGGGGGGATCAATGAGCAGTTCTTC
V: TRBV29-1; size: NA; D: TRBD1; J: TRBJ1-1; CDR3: CSVTGVSYVTEAFF; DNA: TGCAGCGTGACAGGGGTCTCATATGTCACTGAAGCTTTCTTT
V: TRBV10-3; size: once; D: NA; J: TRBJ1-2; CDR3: CAISPRVGYGYTF; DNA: TGTGCCATCAGTCCCCGGGTCGGCTATGGCTACACCTTC
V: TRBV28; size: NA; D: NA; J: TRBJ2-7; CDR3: CATDLGGMNEQYF; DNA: TGTGCCACGGACTTGGGAGGAATGAACGAGCAGTACTTC
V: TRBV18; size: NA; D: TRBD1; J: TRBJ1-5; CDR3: CASSPRTGQGSPQHF; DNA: TGTGCCAGCTCACCACGAACGGGACAGGGAAGTCCCCAGCATTTT
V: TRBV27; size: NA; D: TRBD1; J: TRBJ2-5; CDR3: CASRGQGDGGTQYF; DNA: TGTGCCAGCAGGGGACAGGGGGATGGGGGGACCCAGTACTTC
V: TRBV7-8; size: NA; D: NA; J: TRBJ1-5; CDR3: CASSQIAGRRQPQHF; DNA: TGTGCCAGCAGCCAAATCGCGGGGCGCCGGCAGCCCCAGCATTTT